Each of the 27 T cell receptor beta chains below was sequenced from the same sample in a study of blood T cell repertoires in COVID-19. Method: immunoSEQ multiplex PCR; TCRdb's copy keeps in-frame clones and lacks some. The sample records over 90,000 clones, 60% to 80% being singletons. Source material: peripheral blood. Receptors originate from a man between 60 and 75 years old with active or convalescent COVID-19.

The chain uses TRBV7-8 and TRBJ2-7; unclear D gene. This CDR3 region has 14 residues. CDR1 is SGHVS, CDR2 FQNEAQ, per germline. Trimming shortened V by 3 bases and J by 0 bases, and 9 bases separated the two germline ends. This CDR3 reads CASSLSLSSYEQYV. DNA for the CDR3: TGTGCCAGCAGCTTGTCTCTAAGCTCCTACGAGCAGTACGTC.

Only a few counts were recorded for this clone. This sequence joins TRBV28 and TRBJ1-5, with D possibly TRBD1 on 5 matching bases. The germline V gene has CDR1 MDHEN and CDR2 SYDVKM. This CDR3 has 19 amino acids. The V gene lost 6 bases and the J gene lost 0 bases, with 24 bases spanning the gap. The CDR3 nucleotides are TGTGCCAGCAGCAAGACCAGTATGGGGACTGGAAATAGCAATCAGCCCCAGCATTTT. The encoded protein is CASSKTSMGTGNSNQPQHF.

This clone has only a few counts. The rearrangement links TRBV4-3 to TRBJ2-2, with 8 bases fitting TRBD2. The CDR3 runs 17 residues. The germline V gene has CDR1 LGHNA and CDR2 YSLEER. V was pared by 5 bases and J by 5 bases, with 13 bases of the junction left unmatched. The CDR3 nucleotides read TGCGCCAGCAGCGCACGGCCAAGCGGGAGTCGTACCGGGGAGCTGTTTTTT. As protein: CASSARPSGSRTGELFF.

This clone was seen a few times. CDR3 region: CASSQGAGSAGNTIYF. Written as DNA, the CDR3 is TGCGCCAGCAGCCAAGGGGCCGGTTCGGCAGGAAACACCATATATTTT. This rearrangement joins TRBV4-1 to TRBJ1-3; D is unclear. Trimming pared 1 base from V and 4 bases from J, leaving 14 bases between. The germline V gene encodes CDR1 MGHRA and CDR2 YSYEKL. This CDR3 has 16 amino acids.

The chain has TRBV7-2 and TRBJ1-1; 7 bases align to TRBD1. The germline CDR1 and CDR2 sequences are SGHTA and FQGNSA. J was trimmed by 5 bases and V by 4 bases; bases with no gene match: 7. The CDR3 is 14 amino acids. Written as DNA, the CDR3 is TGTGCCAGCAGCTCGCAGGGGGGAAAAACTGAAGCTTTCTTT. This translates into CASSSQGGKTEAFF.

The J gene is TRBJ1-1, the V gene TRBV20-1; 9 bases are a match to TRBD1. The germline V gene has CDR1 DFQATT and CDR2 SNEGSKA (reference sequence). The CDR3 consists of 11 residues. After removal of 5 bases from V and 11 bases from J, the junction contained 6 bases not matched to a gene. The CDR3 DNA is TGCAGTGCTTCACGGGACAGGGACGCTTTCTTT. Encoded protein: CSASRDRDAFF.

The chain has TRBV11-1 and TRBJ2-7; TRBD2 agrees at 7 bases. This CDR3 comprises 15 residues. After removal of 4 bases from V and 7 bases from J, the junction contained 13 bases not matched to a gene. The germline V gene has CDR1 SGHAT and CDR2 FQDESV (reference sequence). CDR3 sequence: CASSSVPSGVREQYF. For the CDR3, the DNA is TGTGCCAGCAGCTCCGTACCTAGCGGTGTGAGGGAGCAGTACTTC.

The gene calls are TRBV7-3 and TRBJ2-3, with a tentative D call TRBD2 (6 bases). The CDR3 is 15 residues long. Trimming removed 1 base from V and 2 bases from J, with 10 bases in between. Germline loops: CDR1 SGHTA, CDR2 FQGTGA. The CDR3 nucleotides are TGTGCCAGCAGCTTAAATAGCGGTTACACAGATACGCAGTATTTT. It yields the protein CASSLNSGYTDTQYF.

This chain connects TRBV7-2 to TRBJ2-2; 9 nucleotides line up with TRBD2. Unmatched junction bases numbered 8, after V lost 5 bases and J lost 7 bases. CDR1 and CDR2 (germline): SGHTA, FQGNSA. CDR3 length equals 15 residues. The CDR3 nucleotides are TGTGCCAGCAGCCCAAGACTAGCGGATGGCGGGGAGCTGTTTTTT. Amino acid sequence: CASSPRLADGGELFF.

The genes are TRBV28 and TRBJ2-7; a possible D gene is TRBD2 (5 bases). CDR1 is MDHEN, CDR2 SYDVKM, per germline. V lost 5 bases, J lost 0 bases, and 14 bases lay in between. This CDR3 contains 15 residues. The CDR3 sequence: CASSPEGSDSYEQYF. The CDR3 DNA follows: TGTGCCAGCAGTCCCGAGGGCAGTGACTCCTACGAGCAGTACTTC. Filled out from reference TRBV28 and TRBJ2-7, the complete variable domain reads DVKVTQSSRYLVKRTGEKVFLECVQDMDHENMFWYRQDPGLGLRLIYFSYDVKMKEKGDIPEGYSVSREKKERFSLILESASTNQTSMYLCASSPEGSDSYEQYFGPGTRLTVT.

V usage is TRBV6-2 or TRBV6-3 and J usage is TRBJ2-2; D is uncertain. Germline CDR1 is MNHEY and CDR2 is SVGEGT. There are 11 residues in the CDR3. Trimming stripped 6 bases from V and 9 bases from J, with 8 bases between. The CDR3 region has the DNA TGTGCCAGCAGCCGTCAAAGGGAGCTGTTTTTT. Its protein product is CASSRQRELFF.

V gene TRBV5-1 combines with J gene TRBJ1-6, with 7 bases lining up with TRBD1. The CDR3 is 14 residues long. The germline gives CDR1 SGHRS, CDR2 YFSETQ. The junction had 4 bases not matched to a gene; V was cut back by 0 bases and J by 10 bases. This CDR3 reads CASSLEGAGSPLHF. CDR3 nucleotide sequence: TGCGCCAGCAGCTTGGAGGGGGCTGGCTCACCCCTCCACTTT. The full variable domain, completed using reference TRBV5-1 and TRBJ1-6, is KAGVTQTPRYLIKTRGQQVTLSCSPISGHRSVSWYQQTPGQGLQFLFEYFSETQRNKGNFPGRFSGRQFSNSRSEMNVSTLELGDSALYLCASSLEGAGSPLHFGNGTRLTVT.

In its sample, this clone was seen a few times. J is TRBJ1-3 and V is TRBV19; D might be TRBD1 (6 bases). The CDR3 extends over 17 amino acids. Germline V CDR1 and CDR2: LNHDA, SQIVND (reference sequence). Trimming removed 3 bases at V and 0 bases at J, with 15 bases between. CDR3 sequence (DNA): TGTGCCAGTAGTATTTACCAGGGGCCGAGCTCTGGAAACACCATATATTTT. Amino acids: CASSIYQGPSSGNTIYF.

The rearrangement uses TRBV3-1 (or the pseudogene TRBV3-2) and TRBJ2-1, with D unclear. V was cut by 4 bases and J by 7 bases, with 17 bases left in between. This CDR3 is 15 amino acids long. The germline V gene encodes CDR1 LGHDT and CDR2 YNNKEL (reference sequence). The CDR3, as DNA: TGTGCCAGCAGCCCCACCCCCTCCCCCACAAATGAGCAGTTCTTC. This gives the protein CASSPTPSPTNEQFF.

The CDR3 spells CASSDRQGSSTDTQYF. DNA of the CDR3: TGTGCCAGCAGCGACCGACAGGGTAGTAGCACAGATACGCAGTATTTT. This chain uses TRBV7-6 with TRBJ2-3, with 7 bases identical to TRBD1. The CDR3 is 16 residues long. V was clipped by 5 bases and J by 0 bases; unmatched bases: 8. The germline V gene has CDR1 SGHVS and CDR2 FNYEAQ.

V is TRBV28 and J is TRBJ1-2; 9 bases agree with TRBD1. Germline CDR1 and CDR2: MDHEN and SYDVKM. This CDR3 region has 13 residues. The V and J ends lost 8 bases and 3 bases, in that order; junction bases with no gene match: 4. The chain's CDR3 is CASGQGFDYGYTF. CDR3 DNA sequence: TGTGCCAGCGGACAGGGGTTCGACTATGGCTACACCTTC.

This clone was found a few times. The V gene is TRBV2, the J gene TRBJ1-5; 8 bases line up with TRBD1. The CDR3 runs 13 residues. J was trimmed by 7 bases and V by 8 bases; bases with no gene match: 7. Germline CDR1 and CDR2: SNHLY and FYNNEI. The chain's CDR3 is CASLGQGSQPQHF. The CDR3 DNA reads TGTGCCAGCCTCGGACAGGGAAGCCAGCCCCAGCATTTT.

The chain combines TRBV10-2 with TRBJ2-1; 14 bases are shared with TRBD2. The germline V gene has CDR1 WSHSY and CDR2 SAAADI. The ends lost 3 bases at V and 5 bases at J; junction bases unmatched: 6. The CDR3 spans 17 residues. This CDR3 reads CASSDPGTSGRDNEQFF. The DNA for the CDR3 is TGCGCCAGCAGTGATCCCGGGACTAGCGGGAGAGACAATGAGCAGTTCTTC.

The gene calls are TRBV2 and TRBJ1-6; D is possibly TRBD1 (5 bases). In germline, CDR1 is SNHLY, CDR2 FYNNEI. The CDR3 is 15 residues long. Trimming left V 6 bases short and J 9 bases short, with 18 bases between. This CDR3 is CASRGMGGKSSPLHF. The CDR3 DNA sequence: TGTGCCAGCAGGGGTATGGGGGGAAAAAGTTCACCCCTCCACTTT. Complete variable domain (other parts from reference TRBV2 and TRBJ1-6): EPEVTQTPSHQVTQMGQEVILRCVPISNHLYFYWYRQILGQKVEFLVSFYNNEISEKSEIFDDQFSVERPDGSNFTLKIRSTKLEDSAMYFCASRGMGGKSSPLHFGNGTRLTVT.

The chain uses TRBV18 and TRBJ2-5, with TRBD2 identical over 7 bases. The CDR3 length is 18 residues. Per the germline V gene, CDR1 is KGHSH and CDR2 is LQKENI. The V segment lost 3 bases and the J segment 4 bases; nucleotides outside the gene matches: 17. The CDR3: CASSPQPGRGSLSETQYF. In nucleotides, the CDR3 is TGTGCCAGCTCACCTCAACCCGGTCGCGGGAGTCTCTCAGAGACCCAGTACTTC.

Regarding this clone: The germline gene is not matched at one end of the junction; a read error may be the cause. This CDR3 is also generated by other DNA sequences in the sample. This chain connects TRBV4-3 to TRBJ2-3, with D tentatively TRBD2 (6 bases). Germline CDR1 is LGHNA and CDR2 is YSLEER. The CDR3 loop spans 17 amino acids. The CDR3: CASSQERASARRDTQYF. As DNA, the CDR3 is TGCGCCAGCAGCCAAGAAAGGGCTAGCGCTCGGAGGGATACACAGTATTTT.

The CDR3 coding sequence is TGCGCCAGCAGCTTACAGGGGGCGGGAGAGACCCAGTACTTC. Protein product: CASSLQGAGETQYF. V gene TRBV5-1 combines with J gene TRBJ2-5; 9 bases match TRBD1. This CDR3 has 14 residues. The germline V gene encodes CDR1 SGHRS and CDR2 YFSETQ. J gave up 4 bases and V 2 bases, and 3 bases lay outside the gene matches.

The V and J genes are TRBV28 and TRBJ1-6; tentative D call: TRBD1 (5 bases). V lost 8 bases to trimming and J lost 10 bases, with 18 bases between them. This CDR3 comprises 14 residues. The V gene's germline CDR1 is MDHEN and CDR2 SYDVKM. The DNA for the CDR3 is TGTGCCAGCTGGACAAATAGCAAGGGCTCACCCCTCCACTTT. This gives the protein CASWTNSKGSPLHF.

The chain uses TRBV21-1 and TRBJ2-1; TRBD2 is the table's D call and was not checked against the DNA. TRBV21-1 is flagged as a pseudogene. CDR3 length: 19 amino acids. The CDR3 nucleotides are TGTGCCAGCAGCAAAGAGCGCTTTTTGCAACGGGAGTGGGTGCTTGAGCAGTTCTTC. Encoded protein: CASSKERFLQREWVLEQFF.

V is TRBV10-2 and J is TRBJ2-1; 7 bases line up with TRBD2. V was clipped by 6 bases and J by 9 bases; unmatched bases: 11. Germline V gene sequence: CDR1 WSHSY, CDR2 SAAADI. The CDR3 is made up of 14 amino acids. DNA of the CDR3: TGCGCCAGCAGGGTAGCGGGCCCCCTGAGTGAGCAGTTCTTC. This codes for CASRVAGPLSEQFF.

V and J are TRBV4-3 and TRBJ2-2; 13 nucleotides align to TRBD2. CDR3 length equals 16 residues. Germline CDR1 is LGHNA and CDR2 is YSLEER. V was clipped by 3 bases and J by 5 bases; unmatched bases: 3. The CDR3 reads CASSHGLAGVTGELFF. The CDR3, as DNA: TGCGCCAGCAGCCACGGACTAGCGGGAGTAACCGGGGAGCTGTTTTTT.

This chain connects TRBV5-1 to TRBJ1-3, with D perhaps TRBD1 (6 bases). The ends were cut back, 1 base at V and 0 bases at J, with 11 bases in the middle. Looked up from germline, CDR1 is SGHRS and CDR2 is YFSETQ. The CDR3 covers 16 residues. The CDR3 DNA sequence: TGCGCCAGCAGCTTGTGGGACACTACCTCTGGAAACACCATATATTTT. Its protein product is CASSLWDTTSGNTIYF.